Following are 11 T cell receptor beta chains from one sample sequenced in a study of a mutant IDH1 vaccine in newly diagnosed glioma (dated by TCRdb to about 2021). Their cognate antigens are unknown. The sample's time point, from its label and the paper: week 5, during vaccination. Every vaccine dose consisted of 300 ug of a 20-mer mutant IDH1 peptide in Montanide, administered subcutaneously together with topical imiquimod. The library was built by means of the immunoSEQ multiplex PCR assay. TCRdb took over this immuneACCESS table, retaining in-frame rearrangements with V and J assigned. Such tables are incomplete; in checked studies, under half of the missing clones stem from an unresolved V gene, and the remainder is unexplained. In all, the sample holds 45,000 to 60,000 clones, and 78% of those were seen once. Roughly 4.8% of the sample belongs to the ten largest clones. This material consisted of PBMCs, taken from a glioma patient whose treatment included an IDH1 peptide vaccine. The source is a man aged 50 to 59 with glioma.

This chain links TRBV30 with TRBJ2-7, with a weak D call TRBD1 (5 bases). The CDR3 totals 17 residues. Germline CDR1 is GTSNPN and CDR2 is SVGIG (reference sequence). V was clipped by 4 bases and J by 4 bases, with 26 bases between them. The CDR3: CAWTDKGAAKGIYEQYF. The CDR3, as DNA: TGTGCCTGGACTGACAAAGGGGCAGCAAAGGGGATATACGAGCAGTACTTC.

This clone was observed a few times. The gene calls are TRBV28 and TRBJ1-2; no clear D gene. This CDR3 spans 13 amino acids. Trimming left V 4 bases short and J 3 bases short, with 9 bases between. Germline V gene sequence: CDR1 MDHEN, CDR2 SYDVKM. The CDR3 sequence is CASSSPGDYGYTF. The CDR3 DNA follows: TGTGCCAGCAGTTCCCCAGGAGACTATGGCTACACCTTC.

The chain uses TRBV9 and TRBJ2-3; D call uncertain. V gave up 0 bases and J gave up 1 base, with 6 bases separating them. Looked up from germline, CDR1 is SGDLS and CDR2 is YYNGEE. This CDR3 comprises 14 residues. The CDR3 protein is CASSVDQGTDTQYF. For the CDR3, the DNA is TGTGCCAGCAGCGTAGATCAGGGCACAGATACGCAGTATTTT.

This clone showed up just a few times. The chain couples TRBV5-1 to TRBJ2-1; D not certain. The CDR3 has 13 residues. Germline loops: CDR1 SGHRS, CDR2 YFSETQ. V was trimmed by 0 bases and J by 10 bases, leaving 11 bases between them. The DNA of the CDR3 is TGCGCCAGCAGCTTGGGCGATCGTGGAGAGCAGTTCTTC. It translates to CASSLGDRGEQFF.

This sequence joins TRBV9 and TRBJ1-4; D is unresolved. In germline, CDR1 is SGDLS, CDR2 YYNGEE. This CDR3 region has 16 residues. Trimming took off 2 bases at V and 2 bases at J, with 13 bases between the two ends. In nucleotides, the CDR3 is TGTGCCAGCAGCGTCGGGCTGGGTCGGACTAATGAAAAACTGTTTTTT. Its protein is CASSVGLGRTNEKLFF.

This clone has only one observation. This sequence joins TRBV7-8 and TRBJ2-3; weak D call: TRBD2 (5 bases). CDR1 and CDR2 (germline): SGHVS, FQNEAQ. The CDR3 totals 15 residues. The germline V and J ends were trimmed by 1 base and 4 bases, with 12 bases remaining between them. DNA for the CDR3: TGTGCCAGCAGCTTAGTTGGAGGATGGGCAGATACGCAGTATTTT. Protein sequence: CASSLVGGWADTQYF. The entire variable domain, with the rest obtained from reference TRBV7-8 and TRBJ2-3, is as follows: GAGVSQSPRYKVAKRGQDVALRCDPISGHVSLFWYQQALGQGPEFLTYFQNEAQLDKSGLPSDRFFAERPEGSVSTLKIQRTQQEDSAVYLCASSLVGGWADTQYFGPGTRLTVL.

This chain joins TRBV19 and TRBJ2-3; D may be TRBD2 (5 bases). V was clipped by 5 bases and J by 6 bases, with 12 bases between them. This CDR3 has 13 amino acids. Germline-derived CDR1 and CDR2 are LNHDA and SQIVND (reference sequence). In DNA form, the CDR3 reads TGTGCCAGTAGTCCCCGGGTAGCGGATACGCAGTATTTT. It codes for CASSPRVADTQYF.

The chain carries TRBV14 and TRBJ2-5, with 8 bases matching TRBD2. The V segment lost 7 bases and the J segment 5 bases; nucleotides outside the gene matches: 6. The CDR3 is 13 residues long. The V gene's germline CDR1 is SGHDN and CDR2 FVKESK. CDR3 in amino acids: CASTAGVRETQYF. For the CDR3, the DNA is TGTGCCAGCACAGCGGGGGTTCGCGAGACCCAGTACTTC.

The V and J genes are TRBV29-1 and TRBJ1-2; D is unresolved. This CDR3 has 12 residues. Germline V CDR1 and CDR2: SQVTM, ANQGSEA. The V end was cut by 3 bases, the J end by 1 base, with 6 bases between. CDR3 sequence: CSVDLLNYGYTF. In DNA, the CDR3 is TGCAGCGTTGACCTCCTTAACTATGGCTACACCTTC.

The gene calls are TRBV19 and TRBJ2-5; no definite D call. This CDR3 region has 14 residues. The ends were cut back, 0 bases at V and 0 bases at J, with 5 bases in the middle. CDR1 and CDR2 (germline): LNHDA, SQIVND (reference sequence). DNA for the CDR3: TGTGCCAGTAGTATAGACCTGTACCAAGAGACCCAGTACTTC. The encoded protein is CASSIDLYQETQYF.

The chain uses TRBV21-1 and TRBJ2-7; no DNA check was done on the table's D call, TRBD2. TRBV21-1 is a pseudogene. The CDR3 loop spans 17 amino acids. This CDR3 is CASSANTGGTPTYEQYF. The DNA for the CDR3 is TGTGCCAGCAGCGCAAACACCGGGGGAACCCCTACCTACGAGCAGTACTTC.